The 24 T cell receptor beta chains below come from one sample, sequenced in a study of tissue T cells after allogeneic stem cell transplantation (dated by TCRdb to the early 2020s). What the time point label conveys for this sample: mouse harvest day 14 after allogeneic transplant. Each mouse graft, delivered by tail vein injection, combined 10^6 splenic CD5+ T cells with 10^7 T-cell-depleted bone marrow cells. The library was generated by the immunoSEQ multiplex PCR assay. Here the immuneACCESS table is served through TCRdb, limited to in-frame sequences with V and J called. Missing clones are a known gap in these copies; in checked studies unresolved V genes cover under half, and the rest lacks a known reason. The sample yields thousands of clones; about half were counted once. The top ten clonotypes cover approximately 15% of the sample. Sequenced sample: gut tissue. All receptors come from a female BALB/c mouse given C57BL/6 T cells with graft-versus-host disease after an allogeneic hematopoietic cell transplant.

Notes on this clone: Gene names are the mouse ones. The CDR3 end is not reached by the read, which stops 1 residue before it; the germline J gene fills it in. The genes are TRBV26 and TRBJ2-2, with D hard to call. Germline V gene lookup returns CDR1 KGHPV and CDR2 FQNQEV (reference sequence). The CDR3 has 14 residues. V was trimmed by 2 bases and J by 1 base, leaving 5 bases between them. CDR3 sequence: CASSLTENTGQLYF. The covered CDR3 bases are TGTGCCAGCAGTCTGACAGAAAACACCGGGCAGCTCTAC.

To note about this clone: The listed genes are named as in mouse. With the read ending 1 residue before the CDR3 end, the germline J gene is used to fill in that end. The V and J genes are TRBV26 and TRBJ1-4, with TRBD1 as a possible D gene (5 bases). Germline V CDR1 and CDR2: KGHPV, FQNQEV (reference sequence). The CDR3 has 14 residues. The ends were cut back, 6 bases at V and 0 bases at J, with 8 bases in the middle. CDR3 DNA (partial): TGTGCCAGCAGCACAGGATTTTCCAACGAAAGATTATTT. It translates to CASSTGFSNERLF. The whole CDR3 region reads CASSTGFSNERLFF.

About this clone: Mouse names are used for the genes. The CDR3 end is not reached by the read, which stops 1 residue before it; the germline J gene fills it in. The J gene is TRBJ1-4, the V gene TRBV15; 7 positions match TRBD1. The CDR3 has 15 amino acids. Germline trimming cut 6 bases from V and 5 bases from J; bases unmatched to any gene: 9. Germline loops: CDR1 SGHND, CDR2 FRSKSL. The sequenced CDR3 bases are TGTGCCAGCAGCCTACAGGGGAGACGGAACGAAAGATTATTT. This sequence encodes CASSLQGRRNERLF. The whole CDR3 region reads CASSLQGRRNERLFF.

Notes on this clone: The genes are named according to mouse. The sequenced CDR3 bases are TGTGCCAGCAGCCAAGATCTAACAGGGGGCAACGAAAGATTATTT. As protein: CASSQDLTGGNERLF. The full CDR3 protein is CASSQDLTGGNERLFF. This chain uses TRBV2 with TRBJ1-4, with 8 bases matching TRBD1. Sequencing ends 1 residue short of the CDR3 end; the germline J gene provides the rest. CDR1 is LGHNA, CDR2 YSYQKL, per germline. The CDR3 covers 16 residues. J was trimmed by 4 bases and V by 0 bases; bases with no gene match: 4.

This clone was seen a handful of times. Each gene name is a mouse one. The sequenced fragment ends 1 residue before the CDR3 boundary, so the rest is inferred from the germline J gene. V and J are TRBV14 and TRBJ1-6; 7 bases are shared with TRBD1. TRBJ1-6 is an ORF; its function is uncertain. V was pared by 5 bases and J by 7 bases, with 6 bases of the junction left unmatched. The CDR3 covers 14 residues. CDR1 SGHDT and CDR2 FRDEAV come from the germline V gene. CDR3 DNA (partial): TGTGCCAGCAGCCCGACAGGGTTCAATTCGCCCCTCTAC. It codes for CASSPTGFNSPLY. The CDR3 reads in full as CASSPTGFNSPLYF.

For this clone: The listed genes are named as in mouse. CDR3 DNA, as far as it was read: TGTGCCAGCAGACAGGGGGATAACTATGCTGAGCAGTTC. It yields the protein CASRQGDNYAEQF. The whole CDR3 region reads CASRQGDNYAEQFF. J is TRBJ2-1 and V is TRBV26; 8 nucleotides align to TRBD1. The read finishes 1 residue shy of the CDR3 end, and the germline J gene is used to complete it. CDR3 size: 14 residues. Germline values: CDR1 KGHPV, CDR2 FQNQEV (reference sequence). V trimming: 6 bases; J trimming: 0 bases; junction bases outside the gene matches: 1.

About this clone: Here the gene names and germline are mouse. The sequence runs out 1 residue before the end of the CDR3; the remainder is reconstructed from the germline J gene. V and J are TRBV12-2 and TRBJ1-1, with 7 bases that match TRBD1. With V trimmed by 2 bases and J by 0 bases, 2 bases remained unmatched. The germline V gene encodes CDR1 SGHLS and CDR2 HYDKME. CDR3 length equals 14 residues. The sequenced CDR3 bases are TGTGCCAGCTCTCCCGGGACAGCAAACACAGAAGTCTTC. Translation: CASSPGTANTEVF. The whole CDR3 sequence is CASSPGTANTEVFF. Full variable domain (outside the CDR3, taken from reference TRBV12-2 and TRBJ1-1): NSGVVQSPRYIIKGKGERSILKCIPISGHLSVAWYQQTQGQELKFFIQHYDKMERDKGNLPSRFSVQQFDDYHSEMNMSALELEDSAVYFCASSPGTANTEVFFGKGTRLTVV.

A remark on this clone: Gene names follow the mouse nomenclature. The missing CDR3 end, 1 residue past where the read stops, is filled in from the germline J gene. The chain joins TRBV26 to TRBJ2-1, with 8 bases identical to TRBD2. The CDR3 extends over 14 amino acids. Per the germline V gene, CDR1 is KGHPV and CDR2 is FQNQEV (reference sequence). Unmatched junction bases numbered 2, after V lost 2 bases and J lost 5 bases. CDR3 DNA, as far as it was read: TGTGCCAGCAGTCTGAGGGGGGGCAATGCTGAGCAGTTC. Residues: CASSLRGGNAEQF. The complete CDR3 protein is CASSLRGGNAEQFF.

Comments on this clone: Gene names follow the mouse nomenclature. Read data end 1 residue before the CDR3 end; the end is taken from the germline J gene. This chain connects TRBV19 to TRBJ2-1, with TRBD2 matching 7 bases. From germline, CDR1 is FNHDT and CDR2 SITEND (reference sequence). V gave up 0 bases and J gave up 1 base; unmatched junction bases: 1. The CDR3 spans 15 residues. Partial CDR3 DNA: TGTGCCAGCAGTATAGGGGGGGGAAACTATGCTGAGCAGTTC. Translation gives CASSIGGGNYAEQF. The whole CDR3 sequence is CASSIGGGNYAEQFF.

Concerning this clone itself: The listed genes are named as in mouse. The CDR3 end lies 1 residue beyond the end of the read and is filled in from the germline J gene. This chain connects TRBV13-2 to TRBJ2-5; no reliable D call. The CDR3 runs 13 residues. The V end lost 3 bases, the J end lost 5 bases, and 10 bases lay between the germline ends. CDR1 is NNHNN, CDR2 SYGAGS, per germline (reference sequence). This CDR3 reads CASGGGRGDTQYF. The sequenced CDR3 bases are TGTGCCAGCGGTGGAGGGCGCGGAGACACCCAGTAC.

As concerns this clone: Gene names are mouse gene names. The read stops 1 residue short of the end of the CDR3; the missing end is completed from the germline J gene. The chain combines TRBV31 with TRBJ2-5; perhaps TRBD2 as D (6 bases). The V end was cut by 3 bases, the J end by 2 bases, with 9 bases between. This CDR3 region has 13 residues. In germline, CDR1 is GKSSPN, CDR2 SITVG. The covered CDR3 bases are TGTGCCTGGAGGCGGGACTTCCAAGACACCCAGTAC. Its protein product is CAWRRDFQDTQY. The CDR3 in its entirety is CAWRRDFQDTQYF.

In the case of this clone: Mouse names are used for the genes. The read ends 1 residue shy of where the CDR3 ends; the end is completed using the germline J gene. This sequence joins TRBV2 and TRBJ2-5; 9 bases map to TRBD2. Germline lookup yields CDR1 LGHNA and CDR2 YSYQKL. V was pared by 2 bases and J by 5 bases, with 5 bases of the junction left unmatched. The CDR3 sequence is 15 residues long. This CDR3 reads CASSQNWGERDTQYF. Partial CDR3 DNA: TGTGCCAGCAGCCAAAACTGGGGGGAAAGAGACACCCAGTAC.

About this clone itself: Gene and germline names: mouse. The read ends 1 residue shy of where the CDR3 ends; the end is completed using the germline J gene. The rearrangement joins TRBV26 to TRBJ1-1; the D gene is possibly TRBD1 (6 bases). CDR3 length equals 15 residues. The germline CDR1 and CDR2 sequences are KGHPV and FQNQEV (reference sequence). Trimming cost V 0 bases and J 4 bases, with 12 bases left between them. CDR3 DNA, as far as it was read: TGTGCCAGCAGTCTGTCGGGGGGGCGAGGCACAGAAGTCTTC. It codes for CASSLSGGRGTEVF. The full-length CDR3 reads as CASSLSGGRGTEVFF.

Concerning this clone itself: Gene names denote mouse genes. The read stops 1 residue short of the end of the CDR3; the missing end is completed from the germline J gene. The rearrangement links TRBV20 to TRBJ1-1; D is ambiguous. This CDR3 has 12 residues. The V end lost 0 bases, the J end lost 6 bases, and 8 bases lay between the germline ends. Germline assignment: CDR1 GFQATS and CDR2 STVNSAI. The sequenced CDR3 bases are TGTGGTGCTAGGGATCTTAAGTCAGAAGTCTTC. It codes for CGARDLKSEVF. The entire CDR3 reads CGARDLKSEVFF.

Sample share makes this clone large. Gene and germline names: mouse. The sequenced part of the CDR3 DNA is TGCACCTGCAGTGCTCGGGACAGGGGAGGAGAACAGTAC. Encoded protein: CTCSARDRGGEQY. The whole CDR3 region reads CTCSARDRGGEQYF. The V and J genes are TRBV1 and TRBJ2-7; 10 bases align to TRBD1. The read gets to within 1 residue of the CDR3 end, and the germline J gene fills in the rest. CDR3 length: 14 residues. V shed 3 bases, J shed 7 bases, and the junction held 6 bases outside the gene matches. Germline loops: CDR1 NSQYPW, CDR2 LRSPGD (reference sequence).

By sample share, this clone is medium-sized. The gene symbols are mouse symbols. The read gets to within 1 residue of the CDR3 end, and the germline J gene fills in the rest. In the same sample, other DNA sequences code for this CDR3. The chain combines TRBV23 with TRBJ2-7; the table's D gene call, TRBD1, was not cross checked with the DNA. The germline gives CDR1 KGHTA, CDR2 FQNQQP. The CDR3 sequence is 12 residues long. The CDR3: CSSSRDRYEQYF. CDR3 bases read: TGCTCCAGCAGTCGGGACAGATATGAACAGTAC.

The table lists this clone with a few counts. Gene names are mouse gene names. Read sequence stops 1 residue before the CDR3 end, and the germline J gene provides the missing end. The rearrangement uses TRBV26 and TRBJ2-3; possible D gene TRBD2, 6 bases. With 2 bases removed from V and 3 bases from J, the gap between germline ends came to 9 bases. Germline CDR1 and CDR2: KGHPV and FQNQEV (reference sequence). The CDR3 is made up of 14 amino acids. CDR3 DNA (partial): TGTGCCAGCAGTCTGCTGGGGAGGGCAGAAACGCTGTAT. This codes for CASSLLGRAETLY. The entire CDR3 protein is CASSLLGRAETLYF.

Of note for this clone: Gene names and germline refer to mouse. The CDR3 extends 1 residue past the end of the read, so its final part is completed from the germline J gene. This chain connects TRBV26 to TRBJ2-4; unclear D gene. Trimming took off 5 bases at V and 0 bases at J, with 12 bases between the two ends. This CDR3 region has 15 residues. Germline CDR1 is KGHPV and CDR2 is FQNQEV (reference sequence). The CDR3 sequence is CASSFLSGSQNTLYF. The part of the CDR3 DNA that was read is TGTGCCAGCAGTTTTCTCTCAGGTAGTCAAAACACCTTGTAC.

For this clone: The genes and germline here are from mouse. Read data end 1 residue before the CDR3 end; the end is taken from the germline J gene. The chain links TRBV15 to TRBJ2-7; 8 bases line up with TRBD2. V lost 3 bases to trimming and J lost 6 bases; unmatched junction nucleotides: 4. CDR3 size: 13 residues. Germline V gene sequence: CDR1 SGHND, CDR2 FRSKSL. The CDR3 DNA, read in part, is TGTGCCAGCAGTTTCTGGGGGGCGCTTGAACAGTAC. Its translation: CASSFWGALEQY. The whole CDR3 protein reads CASSFWGALEQYF.

In its sample, this clone was seen a few times. Gene names denote mouse genes. Read sequence stops 1 residue before the CDR3 end, and the germline J gene provides the missing end. This sequence joins TRBV2 and TRBJ1-4; tentative D call: TRBD1 (5 bases). CDR1 LGHNA and CDR2 YSYQKL come from the germline V gene. Trimming took off 2 bases at V and 7 bases at J, with 8 bases between the two ends. This CDR3 has 13 amino acids. This CDR3 is CASSQQGLERLFF. The covered CDR3 bases are TGTGCCAGCAGCCAACAGGGCCTCGAAAGATTATTT.

This clone was found a few times. Each gene name is a mouse one. Read coverage stops 1 residue before the CDR3 terminus; the germline J gene supplies the remainder. The rearrangement uses TRBV5 and TRBJ2-7; D uncertain. Trimming shortened V by 5 bases and J by 4 bases, and 6 bases separated the two germline ends. This CDR3 is built from 11 residues. Germline V gene sequence: CDR1 LGHNA, CDR2 YNLKQL (reference sequence). The CDR3 DNA, read in part, is TGTGCCAGCAGCTCCCGTTATGAACAGTAC. Encoded protein: CASSSRYEQY. From start to end, the CDR3 is CASSSRYEQYF.

With regard to this clone: Mouse germline and gene names are used. The sequenced CDR3 bases are TGTGCAAGCAGAACTCAAAACACCTTGTAC. Residues: CASRTQNTLY. The complete CDR3 sequence is CASRTQNTLYF. The chain couples TRBV16 to TRBJ2-4; D not resolved. The read terminates 1 residue before the CDR3 end, so the remaining end is supplied by the germline J gene. This CDR3 is built from 11 residues. V gave up 6 bases and J gave up 2 bases, with 3 bases separating them. Germline V lookup: CDR1 SGHSA, CDR2 FRNQAP.

Details on this clone: The gene symbols are mouse symbols. The DNA ends 1 residue before the CDR3 does, and the rest of the CDR3 is filled in from the germline J gene. The chain combines TRBV16 with TRBJ2-5, with a tentative D call TRBD2 (7 bases). CDR3 length equals 14 residues. V dropped 0 bases and J dropped 5 bases, with 9 bases sitting between them. From germline, CDR1 is SGHSA and CDR2 FRNQAP. CDR3 DNA, as far as it was read: TGTGCAAGCAGCTTAGAAGGGGGGGGAGACACCCAGTAC. Translated, it gives CASSLEGGGDTQY. The CDR3, in full, reads CASSLEGGGDTQYF. Using reference TRBV16 and TRBJ2-5 for the parts outside the CDR3, the full variable domain is NAGVIQTPRHKVTGKGQEATLWCEPISGHSAVFWYRQTIVQGLEFLTYFRNQAPIDDSGMPKERFSAQMPNQSHSTLKIQSTQPQDSAVYLCASSLEGGGDTQYFGPGTRLLVL.

A note on this clone: The genes and germline here are from mouse. The read ends 1 residue early relative to the CDR3; the germline J gene fills the gap. This sequence joins TRBV4 and TRBJ2-3, with 11 positions matching TRBD2. Germline V gene lookup returns CDR1 LGHDT and CDR2 YNNKQL (reference sequence). Trimming cost V 5 bases and J 0 bases; bases outside gene matches: 4. There are 16 residues in the CDR3. Incomplete CDR3 DNA: TGTGCCAGCAGCCACTGGGGGGGCGCGAGTGCAGAAACGCTGTAT. This gives the protein CASSHWGGASAETLY. The whole CDR3 sequence is CASSHWGGASAETLYF.